This entry concerns a single TCR beta chain. Its antigen is undetermined. The sample comes from a study of OX40 agonist ivuxolimab in advanced cancers. The CDR3 loop spans 15 amino acids. Germline V gene lookup returns CDR1 MDHEN and CDR2 SYDVKM. V lost 5 bases and J lost 2; bases outside the gene matches: 6. General study points: Certain nonresponding patients likewise had low normalized T-cell clonal expansion.

Libraries were prepared by immunoSEQ multiplex PCR; TCRdb keeps only in-frame clonotypes and omits some of them. The sample carries some 19,000 clones, under 70% recorded once. The receptor was derived from an adult with an advanced solid tumor such as melanoma, head and neck, liver or kidney cancer. The V call is TRBV28, the J call TRBJ1-5; 7 nucleotides agree with TRBD1. Sequencing was performed on CD4+ or CD8+ T cells sorted from blood, taken in a trial of the OX40 agonist ivuxolimab. The CDR3: CASSIQGIGNQPQHF. CDR3 nucleotide sequence: TGTGCCAGCAGTATACAGGGGATTGGCAATCAGCCCCAGCATTTT.